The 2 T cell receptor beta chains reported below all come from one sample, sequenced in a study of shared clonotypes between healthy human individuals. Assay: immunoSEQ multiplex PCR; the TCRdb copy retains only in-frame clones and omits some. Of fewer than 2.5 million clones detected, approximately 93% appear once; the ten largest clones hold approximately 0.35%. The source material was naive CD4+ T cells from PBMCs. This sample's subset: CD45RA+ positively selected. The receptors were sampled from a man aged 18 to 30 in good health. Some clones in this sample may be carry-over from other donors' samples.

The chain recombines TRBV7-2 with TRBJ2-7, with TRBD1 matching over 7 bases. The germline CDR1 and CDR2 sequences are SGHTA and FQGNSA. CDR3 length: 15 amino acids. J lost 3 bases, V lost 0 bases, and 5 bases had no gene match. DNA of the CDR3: TGTGCCAGCAGCTTAGCCCCGACAGGGTACTACGAGCAGTACTTC. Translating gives CASSLAPTGYYEQYF.

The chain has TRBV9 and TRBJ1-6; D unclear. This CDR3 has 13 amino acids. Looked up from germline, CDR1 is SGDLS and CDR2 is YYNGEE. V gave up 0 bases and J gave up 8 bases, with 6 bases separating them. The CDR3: CASSVAKDSPLHF. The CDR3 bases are TGTGCCAGCAGCGTAGCTAAGGATTCACCCCTCCACTTT.